The TCR beta chain described here comes from a study of T cell responses to AZD1222 COVID-19 vaccine. Using immunoSEQ multiplex PCR, the repertoire was profiled, and TCRdb retains in-frame clones only, with some absent. The data contain 90,000 to 130,000 clones, around 90% of them seen just once; the ten biggest clones take up approximately 8%. This clonotype originated in an adult in good health. The specimen was peripheral blood, collected on day 0 of AZD1222 vaccination.

CDR3 in DNA: TGTGCCAGCAGCCCCCGGGACAGGGAAAATGAAGCTTTCTTT. This sequence encodes CASSPRDRENEAFF. The chain combines TRBV3-1 (or the pseudogene TRBV3-2) with TRBJ1-1, with 9 bases identical to TRBD1. J was trimmed by 7 bases and V by 4 bases; bases with no gene match: 7. The V gene's germline CDR1 is LGHDT and CDR2 YNNKEL (reference sequence). This CDR3 is 14 amino acids long.